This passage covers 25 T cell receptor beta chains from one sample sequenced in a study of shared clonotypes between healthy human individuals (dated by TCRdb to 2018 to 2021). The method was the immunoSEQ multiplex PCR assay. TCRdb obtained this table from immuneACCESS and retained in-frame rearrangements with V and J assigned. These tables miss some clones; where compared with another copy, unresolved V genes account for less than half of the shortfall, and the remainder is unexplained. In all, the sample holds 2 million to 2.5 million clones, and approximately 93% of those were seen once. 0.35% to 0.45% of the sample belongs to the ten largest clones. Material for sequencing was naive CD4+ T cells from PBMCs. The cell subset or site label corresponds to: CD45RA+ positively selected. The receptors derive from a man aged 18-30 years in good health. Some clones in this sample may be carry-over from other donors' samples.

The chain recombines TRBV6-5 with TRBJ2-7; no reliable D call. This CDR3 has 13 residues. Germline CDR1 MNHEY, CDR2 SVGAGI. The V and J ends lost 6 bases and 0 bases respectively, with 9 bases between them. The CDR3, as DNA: TGTGCCAGCAGCCACTCGGTCTCCTACGAGCAGTACTTC. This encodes CASSHSVSYEQYF.

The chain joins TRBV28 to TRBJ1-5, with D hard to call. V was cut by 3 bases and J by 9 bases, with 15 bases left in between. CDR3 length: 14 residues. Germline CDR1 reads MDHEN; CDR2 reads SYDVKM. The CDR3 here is CASSFIDGIGPQHF. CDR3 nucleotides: TGTGCCAGCAGTTTTATAGACGGCATAGGGCCCCAGCATTTT.

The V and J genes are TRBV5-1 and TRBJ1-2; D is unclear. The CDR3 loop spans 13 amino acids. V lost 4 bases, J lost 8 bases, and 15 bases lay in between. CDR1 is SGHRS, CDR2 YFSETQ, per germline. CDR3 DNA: TGCGCCAGCAGCCCAGACACTGAGGGCGGCTACACCTTC. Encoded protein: CASSPDTEGGYTF.

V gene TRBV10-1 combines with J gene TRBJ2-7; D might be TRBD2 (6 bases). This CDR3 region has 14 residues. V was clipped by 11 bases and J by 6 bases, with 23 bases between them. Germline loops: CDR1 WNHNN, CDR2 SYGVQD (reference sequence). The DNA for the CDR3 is TGCGCCGCCCTCGGACGAACCGGAGGGGCCGAGCAGTACTTC. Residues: CAALGRTGGAEQYF.

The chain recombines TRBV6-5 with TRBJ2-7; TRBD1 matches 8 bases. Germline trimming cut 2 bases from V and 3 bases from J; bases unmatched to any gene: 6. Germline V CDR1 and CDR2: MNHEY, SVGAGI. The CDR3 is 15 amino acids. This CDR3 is CASSYQTGTGYEQYF. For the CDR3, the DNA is TGTGCCAGCAGTTACCAGACCGGGACAGGCTACGAGCAGTACTTC.

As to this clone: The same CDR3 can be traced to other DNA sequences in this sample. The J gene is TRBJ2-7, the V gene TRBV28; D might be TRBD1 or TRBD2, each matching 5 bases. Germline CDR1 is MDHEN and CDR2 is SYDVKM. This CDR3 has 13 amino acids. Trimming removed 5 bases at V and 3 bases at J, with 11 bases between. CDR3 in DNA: TGTGCCAGCAGTCCACCTGGGGGCTACGAGCAGTACTTC. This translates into CASSPPGGYEQYF.

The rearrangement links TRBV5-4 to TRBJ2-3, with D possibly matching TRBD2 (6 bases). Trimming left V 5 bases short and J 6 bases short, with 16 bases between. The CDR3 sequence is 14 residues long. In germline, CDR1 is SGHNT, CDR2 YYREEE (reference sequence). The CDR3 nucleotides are TGTGCCAGCAGGGAAGGAGGGCTCAGGGATACGCAGTATTTT. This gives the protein CASREGGLRDTQYF. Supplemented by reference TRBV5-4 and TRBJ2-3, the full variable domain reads ETGVTQSPTHLIKTRGQQVTLRCSSQSGHNTVSWYQQALGQGPQFIFQYYREEENGRGNFPPRFSGLQFPNYSSELNVNALELDDSALYLCASREGGLRDTQYFGPGTRLTVL.

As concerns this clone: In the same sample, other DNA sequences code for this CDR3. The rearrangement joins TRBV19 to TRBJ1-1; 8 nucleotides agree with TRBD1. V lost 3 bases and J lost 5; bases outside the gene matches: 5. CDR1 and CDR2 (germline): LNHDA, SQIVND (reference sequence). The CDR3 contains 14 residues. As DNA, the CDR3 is TGTGCCAGTAGTATCCAGGGGGCTAGGACTGAAGCTTTCTTT. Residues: CASSIQGARTEAFF.

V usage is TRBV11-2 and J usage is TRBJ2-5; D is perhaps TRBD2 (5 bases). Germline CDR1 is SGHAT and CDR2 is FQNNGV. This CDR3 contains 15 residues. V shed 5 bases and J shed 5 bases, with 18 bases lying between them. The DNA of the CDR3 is TGTGCCAGCAGCCCTCTTCTCTCCCGCGGGGAGACCCAGTACTTC. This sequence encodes CASSPLLSRGETQYF.

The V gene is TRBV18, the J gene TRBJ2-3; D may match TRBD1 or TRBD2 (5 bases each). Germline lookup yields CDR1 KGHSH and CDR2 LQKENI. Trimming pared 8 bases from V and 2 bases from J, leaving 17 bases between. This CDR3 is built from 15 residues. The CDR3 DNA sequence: TGTGCCAGCCCGGGTCCAGGGACCTTCACAGATACGCAGTATTTT. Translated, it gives CASPGPGTFTDTQYF.

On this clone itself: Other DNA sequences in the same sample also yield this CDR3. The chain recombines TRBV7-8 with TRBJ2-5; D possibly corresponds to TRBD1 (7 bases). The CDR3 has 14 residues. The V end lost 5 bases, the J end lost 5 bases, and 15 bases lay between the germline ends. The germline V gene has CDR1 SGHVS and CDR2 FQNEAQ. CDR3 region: CASSPTGAGETQYF. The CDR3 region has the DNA TGTGCCAGCAGCCCCACAGGGGCGGGGGAGACCCAGTACTTC.

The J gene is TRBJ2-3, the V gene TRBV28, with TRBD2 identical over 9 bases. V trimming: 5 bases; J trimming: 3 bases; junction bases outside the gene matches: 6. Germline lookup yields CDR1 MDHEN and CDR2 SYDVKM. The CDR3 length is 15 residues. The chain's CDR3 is CASSQAGGGTDTQYF. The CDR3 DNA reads TGTGCCAGCAGTCAAGCGGGAGGAGGGACAGATACGCAGTATTTT.

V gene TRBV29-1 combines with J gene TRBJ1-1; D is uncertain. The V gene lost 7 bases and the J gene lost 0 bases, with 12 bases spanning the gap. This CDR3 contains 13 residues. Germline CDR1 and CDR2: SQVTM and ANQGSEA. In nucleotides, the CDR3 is TGCAGCGGTTGTTTGGGGATGAACACTGAAGCTTTCTTT. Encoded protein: CSGCLGMNTEAFF.

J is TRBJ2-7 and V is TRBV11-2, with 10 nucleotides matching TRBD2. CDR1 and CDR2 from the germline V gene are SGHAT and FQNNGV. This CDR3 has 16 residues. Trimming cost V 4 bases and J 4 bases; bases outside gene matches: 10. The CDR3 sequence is CASSSPSGSALYEQYF. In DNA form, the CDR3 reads TGTGCCAGCAGCTCGCCTAGCGGGAGCGCCTTATACGAGCAGTACTTC.

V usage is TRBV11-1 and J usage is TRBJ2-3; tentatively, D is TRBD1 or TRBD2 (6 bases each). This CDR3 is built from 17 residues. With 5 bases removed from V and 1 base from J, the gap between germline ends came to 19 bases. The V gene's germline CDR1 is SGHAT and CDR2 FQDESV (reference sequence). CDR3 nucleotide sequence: TGTGCCAGCAGCCCAAGGAGGGCCAGGGGAGGCACAGATACGCAGTATTTT. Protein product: CASSPRRARGGTDTQYF.

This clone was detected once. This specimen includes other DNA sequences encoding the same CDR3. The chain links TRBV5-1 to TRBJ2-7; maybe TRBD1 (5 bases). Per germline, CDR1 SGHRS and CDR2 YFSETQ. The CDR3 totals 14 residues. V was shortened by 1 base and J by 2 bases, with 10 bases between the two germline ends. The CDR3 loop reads CASSLTGGTYEQYF. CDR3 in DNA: TGCGCCAGCAGCTTGACAGGCGGAACCTACGAGCAGTACTTC.

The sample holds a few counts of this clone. The DNA for the CDR3 is TGTGCCATCAGGGTGCGGGAAAACACTGAAGCTTTCTTT. This gives the protein CAIRVRENTEAFF. The gene calls are TRBV10-3 and TRBJ1-1; D call uncertain. The CDR3 contains 13 residues. Germline assignment: CDR1 ENHRY and CDR2 SYGVKD. V lost 6 bases and J 2 bases, leaving 10 bases between the germline ends.

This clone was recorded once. Here the CDR3 reads CASSNNEQFF. The CDR3 region has the DNA TGTGCCAGCAGCAACAATGAGCAGTTCTTC. The chain couples TRBV21-1 to TRBJ2-1. TRBV21-1 is shown as a pseudogene. The CDR3 extends over 10 amino acids.

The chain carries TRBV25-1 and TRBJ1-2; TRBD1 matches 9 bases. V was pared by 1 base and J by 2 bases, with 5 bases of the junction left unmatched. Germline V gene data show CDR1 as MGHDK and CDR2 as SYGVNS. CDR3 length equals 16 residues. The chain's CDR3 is CASSEWRGTGNYGYTF. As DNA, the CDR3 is TGTGCCAGCAGTGAATGGAGGGGGACAGGGAACTATGGCTACACCTTC.

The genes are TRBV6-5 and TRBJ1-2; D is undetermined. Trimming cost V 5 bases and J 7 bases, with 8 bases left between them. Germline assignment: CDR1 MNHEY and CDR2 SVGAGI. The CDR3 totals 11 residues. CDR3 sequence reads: CASSTPGGYTF. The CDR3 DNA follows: TGTGCCAGCAGTACCCCGGGTGGCTACACCTTC.

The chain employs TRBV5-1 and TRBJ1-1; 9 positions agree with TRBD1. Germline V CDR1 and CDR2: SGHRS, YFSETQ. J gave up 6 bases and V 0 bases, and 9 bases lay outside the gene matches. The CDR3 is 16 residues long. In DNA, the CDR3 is TGCGCCAGCAGCTTGGGGGACAGGGTGAGGGTCCCTGAAGCTTTCTTT. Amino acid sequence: CASSLGDRVRVPEAFF.

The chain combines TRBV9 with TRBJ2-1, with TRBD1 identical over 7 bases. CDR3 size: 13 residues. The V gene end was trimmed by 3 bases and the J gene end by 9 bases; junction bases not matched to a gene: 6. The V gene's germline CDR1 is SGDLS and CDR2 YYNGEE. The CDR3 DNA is TGTGCCAGCAGCGCTACAGGGGTGAGTGAGCAGTTCTTC. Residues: CASSATGVSEQFF.

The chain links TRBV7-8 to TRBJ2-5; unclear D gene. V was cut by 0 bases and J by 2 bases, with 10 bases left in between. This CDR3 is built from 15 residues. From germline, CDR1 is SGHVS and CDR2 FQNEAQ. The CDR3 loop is CASSLAWFPQETQYF. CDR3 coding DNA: TGTGCCAGCAGCTTAGCGTGGTTCCCTCAAGAGACCCAGTACTTC.

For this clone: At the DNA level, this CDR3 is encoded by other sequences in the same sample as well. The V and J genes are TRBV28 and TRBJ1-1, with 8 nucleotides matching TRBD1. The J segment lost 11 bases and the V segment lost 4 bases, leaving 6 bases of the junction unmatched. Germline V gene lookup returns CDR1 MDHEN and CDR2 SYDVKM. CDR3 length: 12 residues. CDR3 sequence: CASSYGQGGAFF. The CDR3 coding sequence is TGTGCCAGCAGTTATGGACAGGGAGGTGCTTTCTTT.

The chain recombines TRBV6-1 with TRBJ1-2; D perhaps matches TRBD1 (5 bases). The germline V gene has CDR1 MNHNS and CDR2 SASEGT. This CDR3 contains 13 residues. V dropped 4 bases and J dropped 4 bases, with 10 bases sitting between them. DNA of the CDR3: TGTGCCAGCAGTGGAGGGGTATTCTATGGCTACACCTTC. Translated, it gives CASSGGVFYGYTF.